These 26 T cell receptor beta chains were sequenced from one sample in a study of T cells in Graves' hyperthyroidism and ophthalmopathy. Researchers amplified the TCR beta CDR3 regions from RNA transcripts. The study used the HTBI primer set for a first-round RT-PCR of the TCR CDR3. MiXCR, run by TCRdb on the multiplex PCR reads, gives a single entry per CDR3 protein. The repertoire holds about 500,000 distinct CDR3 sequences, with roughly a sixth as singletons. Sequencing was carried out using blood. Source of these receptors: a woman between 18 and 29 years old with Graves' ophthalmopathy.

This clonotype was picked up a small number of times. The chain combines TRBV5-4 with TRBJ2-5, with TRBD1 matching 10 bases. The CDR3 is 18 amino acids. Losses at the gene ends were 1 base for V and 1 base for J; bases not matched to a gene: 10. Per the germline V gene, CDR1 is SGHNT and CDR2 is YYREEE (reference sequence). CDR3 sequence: CASSLKRGTGVFQETQYF. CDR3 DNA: TGTGCCAGCAGCTTGAAAAGGGGGACAGGGGTATTCCAAGAGACCCAGTACTTC.

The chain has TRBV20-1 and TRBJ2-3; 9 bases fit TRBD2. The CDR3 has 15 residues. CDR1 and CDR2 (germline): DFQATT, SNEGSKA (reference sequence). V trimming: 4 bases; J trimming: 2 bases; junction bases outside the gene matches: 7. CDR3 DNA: TGCAGTGCTATGGCTAGCGGGACCTACACAGATACGCAGTATTTT. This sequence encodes CSAMASGTYTDTQYF.

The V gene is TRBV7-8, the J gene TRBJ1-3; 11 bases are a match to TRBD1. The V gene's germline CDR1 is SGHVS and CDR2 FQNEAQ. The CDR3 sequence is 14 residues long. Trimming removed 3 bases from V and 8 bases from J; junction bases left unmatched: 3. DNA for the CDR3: TGTGCCAGCAGCTTCGGACAGGGGGCTGACACCATATATTTT. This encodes CASSFGQGADTIYF. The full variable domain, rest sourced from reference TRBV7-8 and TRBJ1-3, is GAGVSQSPRYKVAKRGQDVALRCDPISGHVSLFWYQQALGQGPEFLTYFQNEAQLDKSGLPSDRFFAERPEGSVSTLKIQRTQQEDSAVYLCASSFGQGADTIYFGEGSWLTVV.

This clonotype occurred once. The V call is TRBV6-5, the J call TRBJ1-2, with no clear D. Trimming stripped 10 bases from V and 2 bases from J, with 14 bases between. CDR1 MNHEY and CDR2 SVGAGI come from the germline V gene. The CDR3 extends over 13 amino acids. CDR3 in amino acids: CATYKHENYGYTF. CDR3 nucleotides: TGTGCCACCTATAAACACGAAAACTATGGCTACACCTTC.

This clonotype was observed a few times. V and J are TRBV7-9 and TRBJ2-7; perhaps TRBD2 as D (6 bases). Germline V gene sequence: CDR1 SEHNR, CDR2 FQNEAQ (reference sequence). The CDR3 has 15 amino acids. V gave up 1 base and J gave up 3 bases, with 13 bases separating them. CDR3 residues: CASSLGGGGNYEQYF. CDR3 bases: TGTGCCAGCAGCTTAGGTGGTGGGGGGAACTACGAGCAGTACTTC.

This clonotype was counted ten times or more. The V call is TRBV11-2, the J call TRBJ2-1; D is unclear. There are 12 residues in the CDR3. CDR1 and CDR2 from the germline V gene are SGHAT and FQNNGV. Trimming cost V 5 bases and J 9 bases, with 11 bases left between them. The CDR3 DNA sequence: TGTGCCAGCAGCCCGGAGCCATTTGAGCAGTTCTTC. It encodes CASSPEPFEQFF.

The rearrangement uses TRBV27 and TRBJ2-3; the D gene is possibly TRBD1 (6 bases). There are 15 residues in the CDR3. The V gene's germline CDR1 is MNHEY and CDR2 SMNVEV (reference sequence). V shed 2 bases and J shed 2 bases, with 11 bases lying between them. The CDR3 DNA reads TGTGCCAGCAGTTTAATAGGACAGCACACAGATACGCAGTATTTT. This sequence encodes CASSLIGQHTDTQYF.

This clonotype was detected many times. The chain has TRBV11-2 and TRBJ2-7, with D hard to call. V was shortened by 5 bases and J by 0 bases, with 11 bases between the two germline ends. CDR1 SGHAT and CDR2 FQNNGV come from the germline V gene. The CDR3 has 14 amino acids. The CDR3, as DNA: TGTGCCAGCAGCATCGACGGAAACTCCTACGAGCAGTACTTC. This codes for CASSIDGNSYEQYF.

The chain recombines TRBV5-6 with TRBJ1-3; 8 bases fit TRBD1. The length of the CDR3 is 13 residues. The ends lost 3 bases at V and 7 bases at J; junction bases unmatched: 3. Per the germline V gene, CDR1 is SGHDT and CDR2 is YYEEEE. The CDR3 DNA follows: TGTGCCAGCAGCTGGGGACAGGAGAACACCATATATTTT. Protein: CASSWGQENTIYF.

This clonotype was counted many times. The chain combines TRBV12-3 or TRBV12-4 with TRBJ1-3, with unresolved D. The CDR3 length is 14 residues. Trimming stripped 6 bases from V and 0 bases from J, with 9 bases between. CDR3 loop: CASSPHASGNTIYF. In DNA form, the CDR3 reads TGTGCCAGCAGCCCACATGCCTCTGGAAACACCATATATTTT.

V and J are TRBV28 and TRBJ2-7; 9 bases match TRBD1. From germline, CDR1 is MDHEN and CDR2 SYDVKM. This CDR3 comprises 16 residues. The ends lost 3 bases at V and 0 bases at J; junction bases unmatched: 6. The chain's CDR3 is CASSLEQGAGSYEQYF. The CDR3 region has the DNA TGTGCCAGCAGTTTGGAACAGGGGGCTGGCTCCTACGAGCAGTACTTC.

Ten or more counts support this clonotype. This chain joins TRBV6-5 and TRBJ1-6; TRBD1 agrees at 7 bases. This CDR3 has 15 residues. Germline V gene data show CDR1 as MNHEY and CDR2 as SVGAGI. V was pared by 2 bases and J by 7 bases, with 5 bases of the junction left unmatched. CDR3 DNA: TGTGCCAGCAGTTACACAAACAGGGGAAATTCACCCCTCCACTTT. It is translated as CASSYTNRGNSPLHF.

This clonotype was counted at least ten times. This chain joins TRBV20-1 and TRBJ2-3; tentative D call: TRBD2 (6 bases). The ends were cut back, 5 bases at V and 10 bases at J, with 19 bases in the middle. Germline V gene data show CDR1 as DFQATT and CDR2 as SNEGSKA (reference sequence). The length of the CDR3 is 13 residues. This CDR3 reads CSAGGKGGEAQYF. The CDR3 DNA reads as TGCAGTGCTGGGGGGAAAGGAGGGGAGGCGCAGTATTTT.

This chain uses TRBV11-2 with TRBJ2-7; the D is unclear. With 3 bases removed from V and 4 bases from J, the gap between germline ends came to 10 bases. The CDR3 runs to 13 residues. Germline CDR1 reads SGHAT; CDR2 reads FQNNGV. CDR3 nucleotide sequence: TGTGCCAGCAGCTTGTCTAAGCTTTACGAGCAGTACTTC. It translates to CASSLSKLYEQYF.

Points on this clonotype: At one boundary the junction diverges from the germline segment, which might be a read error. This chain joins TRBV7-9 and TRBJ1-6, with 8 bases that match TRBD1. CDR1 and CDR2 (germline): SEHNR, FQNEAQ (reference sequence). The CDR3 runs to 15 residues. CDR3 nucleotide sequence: TGTGCCAGCAGCCCATGGACAGGGACAAATTCACCCTTCCACTTT. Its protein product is CASSPWTGTNSPFHF.

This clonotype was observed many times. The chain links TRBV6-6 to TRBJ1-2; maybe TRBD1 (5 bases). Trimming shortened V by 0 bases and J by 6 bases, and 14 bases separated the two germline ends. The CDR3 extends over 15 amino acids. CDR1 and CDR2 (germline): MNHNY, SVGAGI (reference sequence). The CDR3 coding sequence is TGTGCCAGCAGTTACTCGTTGGGGCATATCGATGGCTACACCTTC. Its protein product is CASSYSLGHIDGYTF.

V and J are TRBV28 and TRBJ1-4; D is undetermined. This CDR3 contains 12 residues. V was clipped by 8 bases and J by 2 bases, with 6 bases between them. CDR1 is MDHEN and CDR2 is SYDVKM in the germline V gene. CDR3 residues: CASADTNEKLFF. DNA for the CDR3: TGTGCCAGCGCTGATACTAATGAAAAACTGTTTTTT.

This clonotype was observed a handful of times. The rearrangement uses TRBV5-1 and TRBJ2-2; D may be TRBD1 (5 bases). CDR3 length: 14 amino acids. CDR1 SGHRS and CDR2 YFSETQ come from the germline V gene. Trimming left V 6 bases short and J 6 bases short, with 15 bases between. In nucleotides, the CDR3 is TGCGCCAGCATGCCGCAGGGCCCCGCCGGGGAGCTGTTTTTT. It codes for CASMPQGPAGELFF.

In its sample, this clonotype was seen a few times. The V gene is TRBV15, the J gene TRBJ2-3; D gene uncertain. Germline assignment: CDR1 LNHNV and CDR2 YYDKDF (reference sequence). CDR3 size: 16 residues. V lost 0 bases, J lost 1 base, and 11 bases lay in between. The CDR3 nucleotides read TGTGCCACCAGCAGAGATCGCGCCGCTGGCACAGATACGCAGTATTTT. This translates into CATSRDRAAGTDTQYF.

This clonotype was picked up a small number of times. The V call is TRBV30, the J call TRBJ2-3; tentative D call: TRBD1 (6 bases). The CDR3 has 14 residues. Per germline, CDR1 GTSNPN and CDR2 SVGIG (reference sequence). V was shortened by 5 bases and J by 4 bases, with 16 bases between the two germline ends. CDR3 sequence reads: CAWVPQGSADTQYF. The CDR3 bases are TGTGCCTGGGTTCCTCAGGGGAGCGCAGATACGCAGTATTTT. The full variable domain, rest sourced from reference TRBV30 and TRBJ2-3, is SQTIHQWPATLVQPVGSPLSLECTVEGTSNPNLYWYRQAAGRGLQLLFYSVGIGQISSEVPQNLSASRPQDRQFILSSKKLLLSDSGFYLCAWVPQGSADTQYFGPGTRLTVL.

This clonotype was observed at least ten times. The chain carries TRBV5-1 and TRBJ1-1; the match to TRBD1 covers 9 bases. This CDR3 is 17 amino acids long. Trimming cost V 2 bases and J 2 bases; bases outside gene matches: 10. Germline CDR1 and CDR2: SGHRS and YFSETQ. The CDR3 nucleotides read TGCGCCAGCAGCTTCAGTGGGACAGGGCTGCTTAACACTGAAGCTTTCTTT. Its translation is CASSFSGTGLLNTEAFF.

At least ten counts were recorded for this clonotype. Here the CDR3 DNA reads TGTGCCAGCAGCCATCGACAGGGGGCAGATGGCTACACCTTC. Residues: CASSHRQGADGYTF. The V call is TRBV27, the J call TRBJ1-2; 10 nucleotides agree with TRBD1. Germline loops: CDR1 MNHEY, CDR2 SMNVEV (reference sequence). The CDR3 is 14 amino acids. V lost 6 bases, J lost 6 bases, and 7 bases stayed unmatched.

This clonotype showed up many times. The CDR3 DNA reads as TGTGCCAGCAGCGACAGAAGATATGGCTACACCTTC. It encodes CASSDRRYGYTF. The rearrangement uses TRBV28 and TRBJ1-2, with a possible D match to TRBD1 (5 bases). This CDR3 has 12 residues. Trimming removed 6 bases from V and 5 bases from J, with 10 bases in between. Germline assignment: CDR1 MDHEN and CDR2 SYDVKM.

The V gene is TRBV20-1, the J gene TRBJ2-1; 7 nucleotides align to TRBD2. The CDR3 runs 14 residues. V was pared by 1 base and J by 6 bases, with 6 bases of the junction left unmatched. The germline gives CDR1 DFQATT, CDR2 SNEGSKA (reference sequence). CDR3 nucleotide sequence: TGCAGTGCTAGAGCGGGAGGACGAGTCAATGAGCAGTTCTTC. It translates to CSARAGGRVNEQFF.

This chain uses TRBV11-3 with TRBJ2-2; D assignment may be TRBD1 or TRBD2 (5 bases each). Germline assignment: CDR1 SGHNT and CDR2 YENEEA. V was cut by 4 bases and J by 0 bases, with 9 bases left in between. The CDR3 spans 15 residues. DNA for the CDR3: TGTGCCAGCAGCTCGGGACCGGCGAACACCGGGGAGCTGTTTTTT. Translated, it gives CASSSGPANTGELFF.

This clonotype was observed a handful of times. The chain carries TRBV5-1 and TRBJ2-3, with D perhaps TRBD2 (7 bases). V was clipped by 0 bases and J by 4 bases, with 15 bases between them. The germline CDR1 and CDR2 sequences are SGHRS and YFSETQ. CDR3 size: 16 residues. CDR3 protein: CASSLEGGGAADTQYF. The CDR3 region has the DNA TGCGCCAGCAGCTTGGAGGGTGGGGGGGCCGCAGATACGCAGTATTTT.